The source of this T cell receptor beta chain is a study of Tregs in tolerant kidney transplant recipients. Study-wide results and caveats: The most relevant donor-specific Treg TCRbeta repertoire apparently came from expansion with activated donor B cells. Few patients were studied, so findings need validation in larger groups. This study did not directly address biological reproducibility.

Unstimulated Tregs (CD4+CD25+CD127-) and CD4+CD25- non-Tregs were sorted from PBMCs. CDR1 is MGHRA and CDR2 is YSYEKL in the germline V gene. The ends were cut back, 1 base at V and 5 bases at J, with 8 bases in the middle. This CDR3 is 13 amino acids long. On this clone itself: What it recognizes is unknown.

The method was immunoSEQ multiplex PCR; TCRdb's version includes in-frame clones alone and lacks a portion of them. The sample gives tens of thousands of clones, 84% of which show up once; about 4.7% is in the top ten. V is TRBV4-1 and J is TRBJ2-5, with no clear D. Sequencing input: CD4+ T cells from blood. The TCR was taken from a human donor in good health. Here the CDR3 DNA reads TGCGCCAGCAGCCAAGGGGCTCGGGAGACCCAGTACTTC. Translation: CASSQGARETQYF.